What follows is one T cell receptor beta chain and its context. This sample stems from a study of technical replicates of blood from a handful of donors. TCRdb keeps only in-frame clones here, not all; method: immunoSEQ multiplex PCR. This sample has around 92,000 clones, with approximately 95% found just once. The origin of this receptor is a human donor in good health. Sequencing was performed on T cells isolated from PBMCs.

The CDR3 protein is CASSQVPGLAGTHEQFF. CDR3 nucleotide sequence: TGTGCCAGCAGCCAAGTCCCGGGCTTAGCGGGAACTCATGAGCAGTTCTTC. This chain connects TRBV14 to TRBJ2-1; 8 bases line up with TRBD2. Trimming took 1 base from V and 8 from J; bases not matched to a gene: 13. In germline, CDR1 is SGHDN, CDR2 FVKESK. The CDR3 is 17 amino acids.